These T cell receptor beta chains were read from a single sample in a study of blood T cells in healthy people across ages. TCRdb used MiXCR to reprocess the 5' RACE reads, holding one entry per CDR3 protein. The sample carries fewer than 950,000 distinct CDR3 sequences, around half recorded once. Sequenced input: blood. The receptors derive from a man older than 75 in good health. Both conserved end residues are part of each CDR3. D genes are given only for firm matches. Rows give clone size only sometimes, using once, few, many, or a class for an expanded clone.

clone_size	v_call	j_call	d_call	cdr3_aa	cdr3_nt
-	TRBV12-3/TRBV12-4	TRBJ2-6	-	CASRQGISGANVLTF	TGTGCCAGCAGGCAAGGGATCTCTGGGGCCAACGTCCTGACTTTC
-	TRBV29-1	TRBJ1-2	-	CSVESVLGVWGTNYGYTF	TGCAGCGTTGAAAGCGTGCTCGGGGTGTGGGGGACTAACTATGGCTACACCTTC
-	TRBV11-2	TRBJ2-3	TRBD2	CASSLGPAGGPVYAYF	TGTGCCAGCAGCTTAGGCCCAGCGGGAGGGCCGGTATACGCGTATTTT
-	TRBV6-2/TRBV6-3	TRBJ2-6	-	CASVEGQISGANVLTF	TGTGCCAGCGTGGAGGGACAGATCTCTGGGGCCAACGTCCTGACTTTC
-	TRBV20-1	TRBJ2-3	TRBD2	CSARPLSGLHRYAYF	TGCAGTGCTAGACCTCTTAGCGGGCTGCACAGATACGCGTATTTT
-	TRBV20-1	TRBJ2-5	-	CSAPPTGRETQYF	TGCAGTGCTCCGCCGACAGGGAGGGAGACCCAGTACTTC
-	TRBV2	TRBJ2-5	-	CASSEDRAPRETQYF	TGTGCCAGCAGTGAAGACAGGGCCCCAAGGGAGACCCAGTACTTC
many	TRBV5-1	TRBJ2-1	TRBD2	CASSLALAGYNEQFF	TGCGCCAGCAGCTTGGCCCTAGCGGGATACAATGAGCAGTTCTTC
-	TRBV24-1	TRBJ2-3	-	CATSDDGLDTQYF	TGTGCCACCAGTGATGACGGCTTAGATACGCAGTATTTT
few	TRBV7-6	TRBJ2-1	-	CASSPEATAYNEQFF	TGTGCCAGCAGCCCAGAAGCGACGGCCTACAATGAGCAGTTCTTC
-	TRBV9	TRBJ2-7	-	CASSITDSGDREQYF	TGTGCCAGCAGCATCACAGACTCAGGGGATCGCGAGCAGTACTTC
-	TRBV12-3/TRBV12-4	TRBJ1-5	-	CASSLGGRQPQHF	TGTGCCAGCAGTTTGGGCGGCCGGCAGCCCCAGCATTTT
-	TRBV6-5	TRBJ2-3	-	CASSYSPRDVKHRDAYF	TGTGCCAGCAGTTACTCTCCCAGGGACGTAAAGCACAGAGACGCGTATTTT
-	TRBV28	TRBJ2-7	TRBD1	CASSRGGQGNYEQYF	TGTGCCAGCAGTCGGGGAGGACAGGGGAACTACGAGCAGTACTTC
-	TRBV7-2	TRBJ2-7	-	CASSLEGAGNSYEQYF	TGTGCCAGCAGCTTAGAGGGCGCGGGGAACTCCTACGAGCAGTACTTC
-	TRBV5-1	TRBJ2-1	TRBD2	CASSSSPRTSRRNEQFF	TGCGCCAGCAGCTCTTCCCCACGGACTAGCCGCCGGAATGAGCAGTTCTTC
few	TRBV21-1	TRBJ2-7	-	CASSKKHEQYF	TGTGCCAGCAGCAAAAAACACGAGCAGTACTTC
-	TRBV12-3/TRBV12-4	TRBJ1-1	-	CASSLARSNGGTEAFF	TGTGCCAGCAGTTTAGCGCGGTCCAATGGGGGCACTGAAGCTTTCTTT
few	TRBV10-3	TRBJ2-5	TRBD1	CAISDWRTGAETQYF	TGTGCCATCAGTGATTGGCGGACAGGGGCAGAGACCCAGTACTTC
few	TRBV13	TRBJ2-4	-	CASSLVAELEEQYF	TGTGCCAGCAGCTTAGTAGCGGAGCTGGAGGAGCAGTACTTC
-	TRBV5-1	TRBJ2-6	TRBD1	CASSLDLGQGASSGANVLTF	TGCGCCAGCAGCTTGGATTTAGGACAGGGGGCATCCTCTGGGGCCAACGTCCTGACTTTC
few	TRBV10-3	TRBJ2-1	TRBD2	CAISEDLAGGGDEQFF	TGTGCCATCAGTGAGGATCTAGCGGGAGGCGGAGATGAGCAGTTCTTC